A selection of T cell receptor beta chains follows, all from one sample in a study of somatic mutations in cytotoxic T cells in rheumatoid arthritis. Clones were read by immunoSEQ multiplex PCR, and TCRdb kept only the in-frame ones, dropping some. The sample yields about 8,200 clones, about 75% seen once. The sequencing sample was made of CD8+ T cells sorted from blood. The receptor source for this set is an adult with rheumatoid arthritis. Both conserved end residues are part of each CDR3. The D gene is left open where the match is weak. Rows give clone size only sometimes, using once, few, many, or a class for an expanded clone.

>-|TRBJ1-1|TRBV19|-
CASRMSQLNTEAFF
TGTGCCAGTAGGATGAGCCAGCTGAACACTGAAGCTTTCTTT
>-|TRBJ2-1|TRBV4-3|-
CASSPDRNEQFF
TGCGCCAGCAGCCCTGATAGGAATGAGCAGTTCTTC
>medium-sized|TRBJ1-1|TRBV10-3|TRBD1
CAIWTGQTNTEAFF
TGTGCCATTTGGACAGGCCAAACGAACACTGAAGCTTTCTTT
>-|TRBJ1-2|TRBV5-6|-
CASSLGGYGESNYGYTF
TGTGCCAGCAGCTTGGGAGGGTACGGTGAATCTAACTATGGCTACACCTTC
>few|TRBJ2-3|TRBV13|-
CAIKNVLAGDTQYF
TGTGCCATTAAAAATGTTCTAGCAGGAGATACGCAGTATTTT
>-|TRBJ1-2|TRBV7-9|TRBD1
CASSGGTGGLGYTF
TGTGCCAGCAGCGGAGGGACAGGGGGTTTGGGCTACACCTTC
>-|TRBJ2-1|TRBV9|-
CASSVGARPVYNEQFF
TGTGCCAGCAGCGTAGGTGCTCGGCCCGTTTACAATGAGCAGTTCTTC
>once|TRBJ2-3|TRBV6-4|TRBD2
CASSVSGGRGNTQYF
TGTGCCAGCAGTGTGAGCGGGGGAAGGGGGAATACGCAGTATTTT
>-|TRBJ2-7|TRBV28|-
CASSLEKGSSYEQYF
TGTGCCAGCAGTTTAGAGAAGGGGAGCTCCTACGAGCAGTACTTC
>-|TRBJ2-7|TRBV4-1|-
CASSQVGSYEQYF
TGCGCCAGCAGCCAAGTAGGATCCTACGAGCAGTACTTC
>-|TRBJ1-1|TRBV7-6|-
CASSLEGHTEAFF
TGTGCCAGCAGCTTGGAAGGACACACTGAAGCTTTCTTT
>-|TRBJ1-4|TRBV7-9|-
CASSPTDTANEKLFF
TGTGCCAGCAGCCCTACGGACACCGCCAATGAAAAACTGTTTTTT
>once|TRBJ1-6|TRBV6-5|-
CASSMGGGNSPLHF
TGTGCCAGCAGTATGGGGGGGGGTAATTCACCCCTCCACTTT
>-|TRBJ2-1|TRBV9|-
CASSVRPDEQFF
TGTGCCAGCAGCGTCCGGCCTGATGAGCAGTTCTTC
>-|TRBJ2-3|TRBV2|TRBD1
CASSELRGSTDTQYF
TGTGCCAGCAGTGAGCTCAGGGGGAGCACAGATACGCAGTATTTT
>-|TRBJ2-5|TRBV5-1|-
CASSLIGGYPETQYF
TGCGCCAGCAGCTTGATTGGCGGGTACCCAGAGACCCAGTACTTC
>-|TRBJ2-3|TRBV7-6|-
CASSLTGRSTDTQYF
TGTGCCAGCAGCTTAACCGGCCGGTCCACAGATACGCAGTATTTT
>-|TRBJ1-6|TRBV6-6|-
CASNLLGTYNSPLHF
TGTGCCAGCAATCTTCTAGGGACCTATAATTCACCCCTCCACTTT
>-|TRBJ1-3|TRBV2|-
CASSGVRREGGNTIYF
TGTGCCAGCAGTGGGGTGCGAAGGGAAGGAGGAAACACCATATATTTT
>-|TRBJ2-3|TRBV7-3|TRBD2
CASSLLAGVDTDTQYF
TGTGCCAGCAGCTTGCTGGCGGGAGTTGACACAGATACGCAGTATTTT
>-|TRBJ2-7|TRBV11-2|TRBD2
CASSLGSGRAREQYF
TGTGCCAGCAGCTTGGGAAGCGGGAGGGCCAGAGAGCAGTACTTC
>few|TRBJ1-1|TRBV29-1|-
CSVFSLRGENTEAFF
TGCAGCGTTTTCAGTTTGCGCGGGGAGAACACTGAAGCTTTCTTT
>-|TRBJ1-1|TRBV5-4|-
CASSLYQGTEAFF
TGTGCCAGCAGCTTGTACCAGGGAACTGAAGCTTTCTTT
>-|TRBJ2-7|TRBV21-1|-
CASSKGVTLDEQYF
TGTGCCAGCAGCAAAGGAGTGACGCTTGACGAGCAGTACTTC
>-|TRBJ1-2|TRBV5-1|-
CASSLDGLNYGYTF
TGCGCCAGCAGCTTGGACGGATTAAACTATGGCTACACCTTC
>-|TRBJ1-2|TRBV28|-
CASRRQSSNYGYTF
TGTGCCAGCAGGCGACAGAGCTCTAACTATGGCTACACCTTC
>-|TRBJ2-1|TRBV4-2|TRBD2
CASSQERGGSNEQFF
TGTGCCAGCAGCCAAGAGCGGGGGGGCTCCAATGAGCAGTTCTTC
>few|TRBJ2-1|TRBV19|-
CASTPGSDSYNEQFF
TGTGCCAGTACCCCGGGAAGTGACTCCTACAATGAGCAGTTCTTC
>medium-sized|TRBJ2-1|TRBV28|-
CASRRPPLGPNSYNEQFF
TGTGCCAGCAGACGACCTCCTCTAGGCCCCAACTCCTACAATGAGCAGTTCTTC
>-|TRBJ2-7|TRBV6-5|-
CASRGSYEQYF
TGTGCCAGTCGAGGGAGCTACGAGCAGTACTTC
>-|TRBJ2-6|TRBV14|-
CASSGPGKSSGANVLTF
TGTGCCAGCAGTGGGCCGGGGAAGAGCTCTGGGGCCAACGTCCTGACTTTC
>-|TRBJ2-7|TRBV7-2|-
CASSYTGGGAYEQYF
TGTGCCAGCAGCTATACTGGGGGCGGGGCATACGAGCAGTACTTC
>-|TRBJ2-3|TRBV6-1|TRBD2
CASSDSAGGPDTQYF
TGTGCCAGCAGTGATTCAGCGGGGGGGCCCGATACGCAGTATTTT
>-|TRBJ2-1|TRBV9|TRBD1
CASSSGGNEQFF
TGTGCCAGCAGCTCAGGGGGCAATGAGCAGTTCTTC
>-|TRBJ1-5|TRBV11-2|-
CASSLDTGNQPQHF
TGTGCCAGCAGCTTAGATACAGGCAATCAGCCCCAGCATTTT
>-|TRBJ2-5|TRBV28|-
CASSLGRHETQYF
TGTGCCAGCAGTTTGGGACGGCACGAGACCCAGTACTTC
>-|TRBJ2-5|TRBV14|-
CASSQDIRTLRGETQYF
TGTGCCAGCAGCCAAGATATCAGGACTCTCCGAGGGGAGACCCAGTACTTC
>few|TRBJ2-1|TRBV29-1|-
CSVKSSRVGIHNEQFF
TGCAGCGTTAAAAGTTCCAGGGTCGGAATCCACAATGAGCAGTTCTTC
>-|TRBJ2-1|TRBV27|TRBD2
CASSVTSGAYNEQFF
TGTGCCAGCAGTGTTACTAGCGGGGCTTACAATGAGCAGTTCTTC
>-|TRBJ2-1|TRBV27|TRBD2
CASSLTGGWNNEQFF
TGTGCCAGCAGTTTAACGGGGGGTTGGAACAATGAGCAGTTCTTC
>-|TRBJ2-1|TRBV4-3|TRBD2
CASSQEGASGRPYNEQFF
TGCGCCAGCAGCCAAGAAGGGGCTAGCGGGAGACCCTACAATGAGCAGTTCTTC
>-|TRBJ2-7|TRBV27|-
CASSLSSRTSSYEQYF
TGTGCCAGCAGTTTATCGTCCCGGACAAGTTCCTACGAGCAGTACTTC
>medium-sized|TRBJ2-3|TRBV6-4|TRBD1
CASSGTGGTDTQYF
TGTGCCAGCAGTGGGACAGGGGGCACAGATACGCAGTATTTT
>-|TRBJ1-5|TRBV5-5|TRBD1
CASSLGPDRGLRPQHF
TGTGCCAGCAGCTTAGGACCCGACAGGGGTCTCCGGCCCCAGCATTTT
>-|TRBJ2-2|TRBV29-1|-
CSVQRTVANTGELFF
TGCAGCGTTCAGAGGACGGTCGCGAACACCGGGGAGCTGTTTTTT
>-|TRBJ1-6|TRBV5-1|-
CARDRTPGPLHF
TGCGCCAGGGACAGAACGCCGGGACCCCTCCACTTT
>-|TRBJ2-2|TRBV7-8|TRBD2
CASSFGGGVGTGELFF
TGTGCCAGCAGCTTCGGTGGGGGGGTAGGGACCGGGGAGCTGTTTTTT
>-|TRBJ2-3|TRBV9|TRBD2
CASGTLAGGTDTQYF
TGTGCCAGCGGAACACTAGCGGGAGGCACAGATACGCAGTATTTT
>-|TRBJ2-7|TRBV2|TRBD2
CASSPLSGSSYEQYF
TGTGCCAGCAGTCCCCTTAGCGGGTCTTCCTACGAGCAGTACTTC
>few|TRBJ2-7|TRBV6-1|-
CASSGGDLPIRGSYEQYF
TGTGCCAGCAGTGGGGGGGACTTACCAATCCGGGGCTCCTACGAGCAGTACTTC
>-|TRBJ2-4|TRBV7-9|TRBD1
CASTPREGAAKNIQYF
TGTGCCAGCACCCCTCGAGAGGGGGCGGCCAAAAACATTCAGTACTTC
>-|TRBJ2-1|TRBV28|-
CASSAGPRLDEQFF
TGTGCCAGCAGTGCAGGACCCAGGTTAGATGAGCAGTTCTTC
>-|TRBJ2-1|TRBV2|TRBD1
CASKVPGQSYNEQFF
TGTGCCAGCAAAGTTCCGGGACAGTCTTACAATGAGCAGTTCTTC
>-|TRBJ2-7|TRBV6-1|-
CASGYRASYEQYF
TGTGCCAGCGGATACAGGGCATCCTACGAGCAGTACTTC
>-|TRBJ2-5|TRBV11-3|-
CASSEEPGWTQYF
TGTGCCAGCAGCGAGGAGCCGGGTTGGACCCAGTACTTC
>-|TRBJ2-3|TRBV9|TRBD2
CASSVGSGGPTDTQYF
TGTGCCAGCAGCGTAGGGTCGGGGGGGCCCACAGATACGCAGTATTTT
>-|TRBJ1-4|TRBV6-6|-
CASSSIWFNEKLFF
TGTGCCAGCAGTTCGATCTGGTTTAATGAAAAACTGTTTTTT